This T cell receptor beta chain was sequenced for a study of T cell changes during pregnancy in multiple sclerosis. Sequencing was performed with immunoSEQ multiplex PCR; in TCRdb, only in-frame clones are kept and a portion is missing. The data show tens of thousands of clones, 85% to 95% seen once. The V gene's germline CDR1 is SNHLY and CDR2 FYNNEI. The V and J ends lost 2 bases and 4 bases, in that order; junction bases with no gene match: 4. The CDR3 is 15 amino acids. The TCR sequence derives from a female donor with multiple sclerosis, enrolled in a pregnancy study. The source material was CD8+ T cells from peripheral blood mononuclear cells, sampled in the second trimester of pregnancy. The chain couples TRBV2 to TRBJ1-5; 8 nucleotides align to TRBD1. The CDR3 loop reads CASSETGQGNQPQHF. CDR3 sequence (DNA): TGTGCCAGCAGTGAAACAGGACAGGGAAATCAGCCCCAGCATTTT.